A single sample gave rise to the 3 T cell receptor beta chains below, sequenced in a study of cytomegalovirus exposure and HLA in healthy donors. Both 60 Vbeta primers and 13 Jbeta primers went into the PCR. TCRdb keeps only in-frame clones here, not all; method: immunoSEQ multiplex PCR. The data hold 110,000 to 150,000 clones, with about two thirds observed a single time. Sequencing was done on a sample of PBMCs. The receptor source for this set is a man aged 35-49 years in good health and CMV-seronegative.

This sequence joins TRBV4-2 and TRBJ2-7; D not resolved. Trimming stripped 8 bases from V and 3 bases from J, with 8 bases between. Germline V gene sequence: CDR1 LGHNA, CDR2 YNFKEQ. The CDR3 covers 11 residues. The CDR3 DNA is TGTGCCAGCTCCACGGGCTACGAGCAGTACTTC. Translated: CASSTGYEQYF.

This clone came up a few times. Written as DNA, the CDR3 is TGCGCCAGCAGCCAAGGGGGGCGGGGGGCGGTCAATGAGCAGTTCTTC. Protein product: CASSQGGRGAVNEQFF. The gene calls are TRBV4-1 and TRBJ2-1, with 8 bases fitting TRBD2. V shed 1 base and J 6 bases; nucleotides not matched to a gene: 8. This CDR3 spans 16 amino acids. From germline, CDR1 is MGHRA and CDR2 YSYEKL.

The chain couples TRBV6-6 to TRBJ1-5, with TRBD1 identical over 9 bases. The CDR3 extends over 15 amino acids. Losses at the gene ends were 7 bases for V and 3 bases for J; bases not matched to a gene: 7. Germline lookup yields CDR1 MNHNY and CDR2 SVGAGI (reference sequence). The CDR3 loop reads CASTSGTGYNQPQHF. The CDR3 region has the DNA TGTGCCAGCACCTCCGGGACAGGGTACAATCAGCCCCAGCATTTT.